The sequence of this T cell receptor (beta chain) was determined in a study of beta chain features in type 1 diabetes. Concerning this clone: The antigen remains undetermined.

All of the isolated RNA was reverse transcribed, so expressed TCRB transcripts were sequenced. Sequencing used immunoSEQ multiplex PCR; TCRdb keeps in-frame clones, though not all of them. The table shows hundreds of thousands of clones, with over 9.5% occurring only once. Study-level findings and limits: TCRB CDR3 length was moderately but significantly reduced in all four CD4+ subsets of Type 1 diabetes patients.

CDR1 and CDR2 from the germline V gene are SGHTA and FQGNSA. The CDR3 totals 13 residues. With 6 bases clipped from V and 9 bases from J, the junction kept 8 bases outside the gene matches. This chain joins TRBV7-2 and TRBJ2-7; the match to TRBD2 covers 10 bases. The receptor was isolated from a woman aged 18 to 35 with type 1 diabetes. The specimen sequenced was naive CD4+ T cells from blood. Here the CDR3 DNA reads TGTGCCAGCAGTAGCGGGGGGAGGGAGCCGCAGTACTTC. Amino acids: CASSSGGREPQYF.